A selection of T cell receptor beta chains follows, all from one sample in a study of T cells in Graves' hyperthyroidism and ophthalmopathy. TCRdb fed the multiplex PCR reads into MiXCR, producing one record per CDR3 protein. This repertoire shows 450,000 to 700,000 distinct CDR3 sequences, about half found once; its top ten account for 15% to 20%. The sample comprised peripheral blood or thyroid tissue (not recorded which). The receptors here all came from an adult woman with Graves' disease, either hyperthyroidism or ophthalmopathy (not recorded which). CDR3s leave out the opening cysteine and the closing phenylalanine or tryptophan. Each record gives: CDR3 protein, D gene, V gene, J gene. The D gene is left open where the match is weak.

CDR3 protein: ASSPTDYGYT; D gene: -; V gene: TRBV6-6; J gene: TRBJ1-2
CDR3 protein: ASSPQDRTNTEAF; D gene: TRBD1; V gene: TRBV7-9; J gene: TRBJ1-1
CDR3 protein: ASRLHNSPHEQY; D gene: -; V gene: TRBV28; J gene: TRBJ2-7
CDR3 protein: ASSPQQGGGLGPYEQY; D gene: TRBD2; V gene: TRBV7-3; J gene: TRBJ2-7
CDR3 protein: ASSPRMRDSPLH; D gene: -; V gene: TRBV7-9; J gene: TRBJ1-6
CDR3 protein: ASSIPGQNQPQH; D gene: -; V gene: TRBV19; J gene: TRBJ1-5
CDR3 protein: ARKVGQGIDGYT; D gene: TRBD1; V gene: TRBV9; J gene: TRBJ1-2
CDR3 protein: ASSVSNVHEQF; D gene: -; V gene: TRBV2; J gene: TRBJ2-1
CDR3 protein: ASSYEQGEY; D gene: TRBD1; V gene: TRBV6-6; J gene: TRBJ2-7
CDR3 protein: ASRHGGGDYGYT; D gene: -; V gene: TRBV5-1; J gene: TRBJ1-2
CDR3 protein: ASSNPGHYEQY; D gene: -; V gene: TRBV11-2; J gene: TRBJ2-7
CDR3 protein: ASSSNRGGNEAF; D gene: TRBD1; V gene: TRBV5-1; J gene: TRBJ1-1
CDR3 protein: SALIGQQQETQY; D gene: -; V gene: TRBV20-1; J gene: TRBJ2-5
CDR3 protein: ASSLGDRLNYGYT; D gene: TRBD1; V gene: TRBV28; J gene: TRBJ1-2
CDR3 protein: ASSEGRGFGELF; D gene: TRBD1; V gene: TRBV2; J gene: TRBJ2-2
CDR3 protein: ASSYGGPEPEAF; D gene: -; V gene: TRBV10-3; J gene: TRBJ1-1
CDR3 protein: ASSVGSPGEIYEQY; D gene: -; V gene: TRBV9; J gene: TRBJ2-7
CDR3 protein: ASSGGSPLH; D gene: -; V gene: TRBV19; J gene: TRBJ1-6
CDR3 protein: ASKVSGYT; D gene: -; V gene: TRBV11-1; J gene: TRBJ1-2
CDR3 protein: ASSYGTGSDGELF; D gene: TRBD1; V gene: TRBV7-8; J gene: TRBJ2-2
CDR3 protein: AIRTAGTIYTEAF; D gene: -; V gene: TRBV27; J gene: TRBJ1-1
CDR3 protein: ASSLDGGGNTEAF; D gene: -; V gene: TRBV11-2; J gene: TRBJ1-1
CDR3 protein: ASSLARITYEQY; D gene: -; V gene: TRBV7-8; J gene: TRBJ2-7
CDR3 protein: ASSQVLPGLADEQY; D gene: TRBD2; V gene: TRBV4-1; J gene: TRBJ2-7
CDR3 protein: ASSVGSGYGYT; D gene: -; V gene: TRBV9; J gene: TRBJ1-2
CDR3 protein: ASSTSQGRGSPLH; D gene: -; V gene: TRBV7-2; J gene: TRBJ1-6
CDR3 protein: SAEGQGAMNTEAF; D gene: TRBD1; V gene: TRBV29-1; J gene: TRBJ1-1
CDR3 protein: ASSVGRWNYT; D gene: -; V gene: TRBV9; J gene: TRBJ1-2
CDR3 protein: ATSGLTNTGELF; D gene: -; V gene: TRBV24-1; J gene: TRBJ2-2
CDR3 protein: ATRGLAGGTYEQY; D gene: TRBD2; V gene: TRBV6-2/TRBV6-3; J gene: TRBJ2-7
CDR3 protein: ASSPGGLAGASGANVLT; D gene: TRBD2; V gene: TRBV5-4; J gene: TRBJ2-6
CDR3 protein: ASSLGGSSS; D gene: -; V gene: TRBV11-2; J gene: TRBJ1-1
CDR3 protein: SAALRGEKLF; D gene: -; V gene: TRBV20-1; J gene: TRBJ1-4
CDR3 protein: ASSWAGDTEAF; D gene: -; V gene: TRBV6-5; J gene: TRBJ1-1
CDR3 protein: ASLGQGSYEQY; D gene: TRBD1; V gene: TRBV27; J gene: TRBJ2-7
CDR3 protein: ASSPRPYDYEQY; D gene: -; V gene: TRBV9; J gene: TRBJ2-7
CDR3 protein: SARTGGREKLF; D gene: -; V gene: TRBV20-1; J gene: TRBJ1-4
CDR3 protein: ASSAGTGDNYGYT; D gene: TRBD1; V gene: TRBV9; J gene: TRBJ1-2
CDR3 protein: ASSIRQGTSDEQY; D gene: TRBD1; V gene: TRBV7-3; J gene: TRBJ2-7
CDR3 protein: ASGRLAGEATQY; D gene: TRBD2; V gene: TRBV2; J gene: TRBJ2-5
CDR3 protein: ATSRGGDRETQY; D gene: -; V gene: TRBV15; J gene: TRBJ2-5
CDR3 protein: ASRTQGAFTEAF; D gene: TRBD1; V gene: TRBV4-1; J gene: TRBJ1-1
CDR3 protein: SAREGTGRGGYT; D gene: TRBD1; V gene: TRBV20-1; J gene: TRBJ1-2
CDR3 protein: ASRARASEQY; D gene: -; V gene: TRBV2; J gene: TRBJ2-7
CDR3 protein: ASSLVGLASGETQY; D gene: -; V gene: TRBV5-5; J gene: TRBJ2-5
CDR3 protein: ASSPTEPGNTIY; D gene: -; V gene: TRBV27; J gene: TRBJ1-3
CDR3 protein: AAEAGELF; D gene: -; V gene: TRBV10-2; J gene: TRBJ2-2
CDR3 protein: ASSVDVMGRLTNEKLF; D gene: -; V gene: TRBV9; J gene: TRBJ1-4
CDR3 protein: ASSLDRLGTPLH; D gene: TRBD1; V gene: TRBV7-2; J gene: TRBJ1-6
CDR3 protein: ASSSASGTNTGELF; D gene: TRBD2; V gene: TRBV5-4; J gene: TRBJ2-2
CDR3 protein: AISDRRQTGTGSSGELF; D gene: TRBD1; V gene: TRBV10-3; J gene: TRBJ2-2